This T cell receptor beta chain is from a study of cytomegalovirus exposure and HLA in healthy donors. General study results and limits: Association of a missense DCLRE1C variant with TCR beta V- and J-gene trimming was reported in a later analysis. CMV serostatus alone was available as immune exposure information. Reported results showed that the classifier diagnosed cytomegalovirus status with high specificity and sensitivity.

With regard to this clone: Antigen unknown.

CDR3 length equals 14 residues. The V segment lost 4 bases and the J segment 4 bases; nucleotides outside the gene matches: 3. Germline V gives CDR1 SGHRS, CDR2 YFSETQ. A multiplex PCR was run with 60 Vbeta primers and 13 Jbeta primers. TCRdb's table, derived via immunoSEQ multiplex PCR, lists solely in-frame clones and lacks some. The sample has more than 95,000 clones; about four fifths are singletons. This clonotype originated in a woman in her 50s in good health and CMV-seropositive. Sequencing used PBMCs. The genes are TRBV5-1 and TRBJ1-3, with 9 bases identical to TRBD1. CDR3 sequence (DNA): TGCGCCAGCAGCCAACAGGGGGCCGGAAACACCATATATTTT. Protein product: CASSQQGAGNTIYF.